Below, 25 T cell receptor beta chains from the same sample are listed, as sequenced in a study of blood T cell repertoires in COVID-19. Sequencing used immunoSEQ multiplex PCR; TCRdb keeps in-frame clones, though not all of them. The data hold some 250,000 clones, with approximately 82% observed a single time. The sequencing input was peripheral blood. These receptors originate from a man older than 75 with acute or convalescent COVID-19.

The chain carries TRBV11-2 and TRBJ2-3; 11 bases are shared with TRBD2. Germline V gene lookup returns CDR1 SGHAT and CDR2 FQNNGV. The CDR3 extends over 17 amino acids. V lost 3 bases and J lost 3; bases outside the gene matches: 8. DNA for the CDR3: TGTGCCAGCAGCTTTCCTTCTAGCGGGGGGTTAACAGATACGCAGTATTTT. Translated, it gives CASSFPSSGGLTDTQYF.

The chain links TRBV3-1 (or the pseudogene TRBV3-2) to TRBJ2-4; D unresolved. The V end was cut by 3 bases, the J end by 10 bases, with 16 bases between. Germline CDR1 and CDR2: LGHDT and YNNKEL (reference sequence). CDR3 length: 14 residues. The CDR3 nucleotides read TGTGCCAGCAGCCACCCCACTCGCCCGGGTATTCAGTACTTC. Residues: CASSHPTRPGIQYF.

The chain couples TRBV4-2 to TRBJ2-3, with D perhaps matching TRBD2 (6 bases). Germline V gene lookup returns CDR1 LGHNA and CDR2 YNFKEQ. Trimming stripped 0 bases from V and 3 bases from J, with 10 bases between. This CDR3 region has 15 residues. CDR3 sequence: CASSQDGTLTDTQYF. CDR3 DNA: TGTGCCAGCAGCCAAGACGGGACTTTAACAGATACGCAGTATTTT.

The V and J genes are TRBV4-1 and TRBJ2-7; 7 bases agree with TRBD1. Trimming removed 0 bases from V and 6 bases from J; junction bases left unmatched: 8. The CDR3 has 15 amino acids. In germline, CDR1 is MGHRA, CDR2 YSYEKL. The CDR3 is CASSQDGRGTLEQYF. Written as DNA, the CDR3 is TGCGCCAGCAGCCAAGATGGCAGGGGGACCCTCGAGCAGTACTTC.

The chain carries TRBV27 and TRBJ2-2; 7 nucleotides align to TRBD1. Looked up from germline, CDR1 is MNHEY and CDR2 is SMNVEV (reference sequence). The CDR3 is 15 amino acids. Trimming cost V 5 bases and J 3 bases; bases outside gene matches: 6. CDR3 region: CASSDRDRYTGELFF. CDR3 sequence (DNA): TGTGCCAGCAGTGACCGGGACAGATACACCGGGGAGCTGTTTTTT.

This chain uses TRBV6-5 with TRBJ2-1; D unclear. CDR1 and CDR2 from the germline V gene are MNHEY and SVGAGI. V was clipped by 0 bases and J by 5 bases, with 11 bases between them. The CDR3 contains 15 residues. The CDR3 DNA sequence: TGTGCCAGCAGTTACTCGAGCTATTCCGACAATGAGCAGTTCTTC. Protein product: CASSYSSYSDNEQFF.

The chain is built from TRBV7-8 and TRBJ2-7; D is perhaps TRBD2 (6 bases). Trimming left V 1 base short and J 3 bases short, with 10 bases between. CDR3 length: 14 amino acids. Germline values: CDR1 SGHVS, CDR2 FQNEAQ. The CDR3 is CASSLVLASYEQYF. The CDR3 DNA reads as TGTGCCAGCAGCTTAGTACTAGCAAGCTACGAGCAGTACTTC.

The chain links TRBV11-2 to TRBJ2-1; 9 positions match TRBD1. This CDR3 has 16 amino acids. The germline V gene has CDR1 SGHAT and CDR2 FQNNGV. After removal of 5 bases from V and 8 bases from J, the junction contained 13 bases not matched to a gene. The CDR3 reads CASSVTGTGFGDEQFF. The CDR3 nucleotides read TGTGCCAGCAGCGTGACCGGGACAGGGTTCGGGGATGAGCAGTTCTTC.

This rearrangement joins TRBV9 to TRBJ2-1; TRBD2 agrees at 7 bases. Trimming took 6 bases from V and 4 from J; bases not matched to a gene: 10. CDR1 and CDR2 from the germline V gene are SGDLS and YYNGEE. This CDR3 region has 15 residues. The CDR3 is CASNPTGTKYNEQFF. CDR3 nucleotide sequence: TGTGCCAGCAACCCCACCGGGACTAAATACAATGAGCAGTTCTTC.

This clone was seen just once. The V call is TRBV11-2, the J call TRBJ2-3; maybe TRBD1 (7 bases). Germline CDR1 reads SGHAT; CDR2 reads FQNNGV. This CDR3 spans 15 amino acids. V was shortened by 8 bases and J by 4 bases, with 19 bases between the two germline ends. The CDR3 DNA is TGTGCCAGCCGCCAGGGGGGATTCGGCTCAGATACGCAGTATTTT. Residues: CASRQGGFGSDTQYF. Complete variable domain (other parts from reference TRBV11-2 and TRBJ2-3): EAGVAQSPRYKIIEKRQSVAFWCNPISGHATLYWYQQILGQGPKLLIQFQNNGVVDDSQLPKDRFSAERLKGVDSTLKIQPAKLEDSAVYLCASRQGGFGSDTQYFGPGTRLTVL.

The chain combines TRBV5-1 with TRBJ2-3; D remains ambiguous. The CDR3 spans 13 residues. V lost 4 bases to trimming and J lost 3 bases, with 9 bases between them. Germline values: CDR1 SGHRS, CDR2 YFSETQ. The chain's CDR3 is CASSRDETDTQYF. The CDR3 coding sequence is TGCGCCAGCAGCAGAGATGAGACAGATACGCAGTATTTT. The whole variable domain, filled in from reference TRBV5-1 and TRBJ2-3, reads KAGVTQTPRYLIKTRGQQVTLSCSPISGHRSVSWYQQTPGQGLQFLFEYFSETQRNKGNFPGRFSGRQFSNSRSEMNVSTLELGDSALYLCASSRDETDTQYFGPGTRLTVL.

The chain combines TRBV14 with TRBJ2-5, with D unclear. Trimming removed 2 bases from V and 5 bases from J, with 15 bases in between. CDR1 and CDR2 from the germline V gene are SGHDN and FVKESK. This CDR3 contains 15 residues. CDR3 coding DNA: TGTGCCAGCAGCCAATATTCTACCCGGTTGGAGACCCAGTACTTC. This encodes CASSQYSTRLETQYF.

This clone was observed a few times. The chain employs TRBV5-1 and TRBJ2-3, with no clear D. The V gene lost 0 bases and the J gene lost 4 bases, with 12 bases spanning the gap. The CDR3 loop spans 15 amino acids. The germline V gene encodes CDR1 SGHRS and CDR2 YFSETQ. CDR3 residues: CASSLAGPRSDTQYF. The CDR3 bases are TGCGCCAGCAGCTTGGCCGGTCCGCGTTCAGATACGCAGTATTTT.

Written as DNA, the CDR3 is TGTGCCAGCAGCTTTGCAGGCTACGAGCAGTACTTC. Translation: CASSFAGYEQYF. The rearrangement links TRBV5-5 to TRBJ2-7; D gene unclear. CDR1 is SGHKS, CDR2 YYEKEE, per germline (reference sequence). Trimming shortened V by 2 bases and J by 3 bases, and 6 bases separated the two germline ends. This CDR3 is built from 12 residues.

CDR3 coding DNA: TGTGCCAGCAGGGACGGGACAGGGTCTAACTATGGCTACACCTTC. It specifies CASRDGTGSNYGYTF. This chain connects TRBV4-2 to TRBJ1-2; 9 nucleotides align to TRBD1. The trim removed 6 bases at V and 0 bases at J, leaving 5 bases unmatched. Looked up from germline, CDR1 is LGHNA and CDR2 is YNFKEQ. CDR3 size: 15 residues.

The chain links TRBV5-1 to TRBJ2-5; the match to TRBD2 covers 10 bases. The CDR3 is made up of 15 amino acids. CDR1 SGHRS and CDR2 YFSETQ come from the germline V gene. V trimming: 3 bases; J trimming: 5 bases; junction bases outside the gene matches: 7. The CDR3 here is CASSSLAGAGETQYF. CDR3 DNA sequence: TGCGCCAGCAGCTCTCTAGCGGGGGCCGGGGAGACCCAGTACTTC.

This clone was counted between two and nine times. The chain employs TRBV5-1 and TRBJ2-7, with TRBD1 as a possible D gene (6 bases). The CDR3 extends over 14 amino acids. Germline V lookup: CDR1 SGHRS, CDR2 YFSETQ. Trimming took 5 bases from V and 1 from J, leaving 13 bases between them. The DNA of the CDR3 is TGCGCCAGCAGTAGTACAGGGCGTTCCTACGAGCAGTACTTC. Translation gives CASSSTGRSYEQYF.

The chain is built from TRBV27 and TRBJ2-7; 7 bases fit TRBD1. Germline CDR1 is MNHEY and CDR2 is SMNVEV (reference sequence). The CDR3 consists of 13 residues. Trimming cost V 6 bases and J 11 bases; bases outside gene matches: 13. The CDR3 DNA is TGTGCCAGCAGCCGCATACGGACAGGATCTGAGTACTTC. Amino acids: CASSRIRTGSEYF.

The chain links TRBV5-1 to TRBJ1-6; D is perhaps TRBD1 (6 bases). Per germline, CDR1 SGHRS and CDR2 YFSETQ. Trimming left V 4 bases short and J 9 bases short, with 20 bases between. The CDR3 has 16 residues. CDR3 nucleotides: TGCGCCAGCAGCCAGCCTCAGGGGAATGGGGCTTCACCCCTCCACTTT. Translation gives CASSQPQGNGASPLHF.

V gene TRBV10-3 combines with J gene TRBJ2-3; 10 positions match TRBD2. Unmatched junction bases numbered 8, after V lost 6 bases and J lost 2 bases. Per germline, CDR1 ENHRY and CDR2 SYGVKD. The length of the CDR3 is 16 residues. The CDR3 DNA is TGTGCCATCAGGAGAGCGGGGGGGCGGGACACAGATACGCAGTATTTT. Amino acid sequence: CAIRRAGGRDTDTQYF.

The gene calls are TRBV5-1 and TRBJ2-5; the match to TRBD2 covers 8 bases. V dropped 4 bases and J dropped 1; count of bases not matched to a gene: 9. The CDR3 length is 16 residues. The germline V gene has CDR1 SGHRS and CDR2 YFSETQ. CDR3 protein: CASSGVWRGAQETQYF. CDR3 DNA sequence: TGCGCCAGCAGCGGGGTGTGGCGGGGGGCCCAAGAGACCCAGTACTTC. The variable domain in full, completed from reference TRBV5-1 and TRBJ2-5, reads KAGVTQTPRYLIKTRGQQVTLSCSPISGHRSVSWYQQTPGQGLQFLFEYFSETQRNKGNFPGRFSGRQFSNSRSEMNVSTLELGDSALYLCASSGVWRGAQETQYFGPGTRLLVL.

The rearrangement joins TRBV9 to TRBJ2-1; 8 bases are shared with TRBD2. From germline, CDR1 is SGDLS and CDR2 YYNGEE. The CDR3 extends over 15 amino acids. V trimming: 2 bases; J trimming: 3 bases; junction bases outside the gene matches: 4. The CDR3 loop reads CASSVSGGNYNEQFF. The DNA for the CDR3 is TGTGCCAGCAGCGTGTCGGGGGGGAACTACAATGAGCAGTTCTTC.

The chain is built from TRBV7-2 and TRBJ2-3; 9 nucleotides align to TRBD2. The V and J ends lost 1 base and 4 bases, in that order; junction bases with no gene match: 9. Germline CDR1 and CDR2: SGHTA and FQGNSA. The CDR3 sequence is 17 residues long. CDR3 sequence (DNA): TGTGCCAGCAGCTTAGTAGGTGGCGGGGGGGCCTCAGATACGCAGTATTTT. Translated: CASSLVGGGGASDTQYF.

The chain couples TRBV5-5 to TRBJ2-1; perhaps TRBD2 as D (5 bases). There are 15 residues in the CDR3. Trimming cost V 1 base and J 2 bases, with 10 bases left between them. Germline assignment: CDR1 SGHKS and CDR2 YYEKEE (reference sequence). The CDR3 loop is CASSLSGVPYNEQFF. In DNA form, the CDR3 reads TGTGCCAGCAGCTTGTCCGGGGTCCCCTACAATGAGCAGTTCTTC.

This clone appeared once. The chain joins TRBV7-9 to TRBJ2-6; D not certain. There are 15 residues in the CDR3. Germline values: CDR1 SEHNR, CDR2 FQNEAQ (reference sequence). Trimming removed 3 bases from V and 0 bases from J, with 6 bases in between. The CDR3: CASSFRFSGANVLTF. DNA of the CDR3: TGTGCCAGCAGCTTCCGGTTCTCTGGGGCCAACGTCCTGACTTTC.